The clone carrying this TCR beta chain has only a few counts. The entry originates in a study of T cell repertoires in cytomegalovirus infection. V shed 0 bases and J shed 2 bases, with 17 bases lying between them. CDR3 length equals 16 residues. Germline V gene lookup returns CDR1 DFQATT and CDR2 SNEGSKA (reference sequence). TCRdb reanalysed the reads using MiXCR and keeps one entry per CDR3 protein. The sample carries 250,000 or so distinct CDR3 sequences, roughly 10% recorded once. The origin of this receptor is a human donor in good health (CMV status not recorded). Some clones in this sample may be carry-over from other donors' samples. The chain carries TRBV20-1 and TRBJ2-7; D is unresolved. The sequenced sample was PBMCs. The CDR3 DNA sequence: TGCAGTGCTAGAGATCTCGGGCAGCAACCCACCTACGAGCAGTACTTC. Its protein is CSARDLGQQPTYEQYF.